This TCR beta chain emerged from a study of control samples from healthy donors and cancer patients. TCRdb's copy holds only in-frame clones and misses some; the assay was immunoSEQ multiplex PCR. The table lists tens of thousands of clones, approximately 94% of them singletons, with around 1.3% in the top ten. In germline, CDR1 is MNHNS, CDR2 SASEGT. This CDR3 comprises 15 residues. V lost 2 bases, J lost 6 bases, and 14 bases lay in between. The sample consisted of PBMCs. This TCR was recovered from a woman aged 40 to 50 with lung cancer. V and J are TRBV6-1 and TRBJ1-5; D might be TRBD1 (6 bases). The DNA of the CDR3 is TGTGCCAGCAGTGAATTTGGAACAGGGACTCAGCCCCAGCATTTT. Translated: CASSEFGTGTQPQHF.